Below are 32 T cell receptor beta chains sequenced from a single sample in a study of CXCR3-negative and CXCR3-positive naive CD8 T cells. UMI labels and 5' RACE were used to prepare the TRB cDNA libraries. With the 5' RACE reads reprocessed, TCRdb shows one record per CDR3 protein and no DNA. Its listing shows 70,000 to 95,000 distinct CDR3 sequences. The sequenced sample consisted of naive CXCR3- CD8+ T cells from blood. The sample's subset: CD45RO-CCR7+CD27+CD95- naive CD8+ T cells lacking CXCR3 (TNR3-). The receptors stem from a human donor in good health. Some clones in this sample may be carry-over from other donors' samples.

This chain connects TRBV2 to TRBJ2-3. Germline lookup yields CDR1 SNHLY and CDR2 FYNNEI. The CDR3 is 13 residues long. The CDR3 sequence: CASSDKRADTQYF.

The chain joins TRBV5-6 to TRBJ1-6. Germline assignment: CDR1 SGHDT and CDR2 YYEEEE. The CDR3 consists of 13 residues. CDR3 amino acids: CASSFGPNSPLHF. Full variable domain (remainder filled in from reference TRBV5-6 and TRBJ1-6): DAGVTQSPTHLIKTRGQQVTLRCSPKSGHDTVSWYQQALGQGPQFIFQYYEEEERQRGNFPDRFSGHQFPNYSSELNVNALLLGDSALYLCASSFGPNSPLHFGNGTRLTVT.

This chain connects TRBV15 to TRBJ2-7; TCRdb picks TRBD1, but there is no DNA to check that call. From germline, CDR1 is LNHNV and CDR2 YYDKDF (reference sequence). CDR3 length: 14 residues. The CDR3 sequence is CATSPPGETYEQYF.

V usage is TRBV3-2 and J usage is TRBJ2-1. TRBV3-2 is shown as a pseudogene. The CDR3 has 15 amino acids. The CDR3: CASSQFAGAYNEQFF.

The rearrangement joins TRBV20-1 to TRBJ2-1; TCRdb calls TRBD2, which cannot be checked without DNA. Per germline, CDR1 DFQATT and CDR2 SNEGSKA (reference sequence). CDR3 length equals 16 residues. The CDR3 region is CSARDLYSGEYNEQFF.

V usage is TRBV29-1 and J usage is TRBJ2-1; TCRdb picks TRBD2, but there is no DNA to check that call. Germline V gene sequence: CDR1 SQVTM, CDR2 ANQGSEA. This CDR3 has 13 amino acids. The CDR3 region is CSVDRGSYNEQFF.

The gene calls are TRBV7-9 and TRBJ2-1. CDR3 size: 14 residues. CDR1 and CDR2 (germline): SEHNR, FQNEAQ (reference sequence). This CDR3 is CASSAQGLLNEQFF.

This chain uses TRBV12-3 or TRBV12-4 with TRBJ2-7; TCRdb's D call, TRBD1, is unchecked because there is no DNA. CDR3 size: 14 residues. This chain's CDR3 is CASSRTGYSYEQYF.

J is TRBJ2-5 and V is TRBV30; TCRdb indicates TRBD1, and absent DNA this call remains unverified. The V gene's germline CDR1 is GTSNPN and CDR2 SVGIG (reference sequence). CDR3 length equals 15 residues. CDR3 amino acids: CAWSAVTGGWETQYF.

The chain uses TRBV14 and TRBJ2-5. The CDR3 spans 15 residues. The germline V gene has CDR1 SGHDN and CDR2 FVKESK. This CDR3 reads CASSQGALVQETQYF.

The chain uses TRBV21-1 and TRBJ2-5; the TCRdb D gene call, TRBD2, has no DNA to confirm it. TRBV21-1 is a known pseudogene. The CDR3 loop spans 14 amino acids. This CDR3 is CASSSPRRWETQYF.

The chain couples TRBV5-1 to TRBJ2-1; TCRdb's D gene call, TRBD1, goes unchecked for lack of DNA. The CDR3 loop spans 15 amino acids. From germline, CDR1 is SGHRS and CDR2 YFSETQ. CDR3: CASSSGTGAGNEQFF.

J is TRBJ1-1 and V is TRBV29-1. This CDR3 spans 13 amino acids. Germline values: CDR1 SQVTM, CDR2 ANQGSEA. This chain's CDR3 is CSVEMAMNTEAFF.

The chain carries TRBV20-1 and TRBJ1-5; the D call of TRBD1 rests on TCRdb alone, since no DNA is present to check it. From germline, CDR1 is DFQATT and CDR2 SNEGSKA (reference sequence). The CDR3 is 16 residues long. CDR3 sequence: CSATTGELDSNQPQHF.

CDR3 loop: CASSYRAEVEQYF. V and J are TRBV6-6 and TRBJ2-7; TCRdb proposes TRBD2, but this gene call is untestable without DNA. The CDR3 totals 13 residues. CDR1 is MNHNY, CDR2 SVGAGI, per germline (reference sequence).

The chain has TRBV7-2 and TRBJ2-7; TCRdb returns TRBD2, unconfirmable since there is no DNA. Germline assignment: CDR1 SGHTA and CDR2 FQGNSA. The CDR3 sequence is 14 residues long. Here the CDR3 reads CASSLHLAEYEQYF.

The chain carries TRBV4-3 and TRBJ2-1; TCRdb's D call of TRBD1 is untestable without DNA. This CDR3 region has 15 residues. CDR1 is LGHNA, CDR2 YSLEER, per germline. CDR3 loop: CASSHGITGAGEQFF.

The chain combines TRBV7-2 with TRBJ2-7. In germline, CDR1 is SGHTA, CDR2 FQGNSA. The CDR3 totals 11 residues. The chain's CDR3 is CASSWSYEQYF. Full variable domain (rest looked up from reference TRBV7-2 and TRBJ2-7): GAGVSQSPSNKVTEKGKDVELRCDPISGHTALYWYRQSLGQGLEFLIYFQGNSAPDKSGLPSDRFSAERTGGSVSTLTIQRTQQEDSAVYLCASSWSYEQYFGPGTRLTVT.

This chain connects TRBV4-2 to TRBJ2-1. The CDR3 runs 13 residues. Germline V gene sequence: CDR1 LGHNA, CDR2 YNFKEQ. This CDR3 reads CASSQGPLNEQFF.

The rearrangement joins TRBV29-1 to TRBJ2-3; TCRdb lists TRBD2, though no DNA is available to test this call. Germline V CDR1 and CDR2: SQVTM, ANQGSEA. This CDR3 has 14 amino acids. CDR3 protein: CSALEGRATDTQYF.

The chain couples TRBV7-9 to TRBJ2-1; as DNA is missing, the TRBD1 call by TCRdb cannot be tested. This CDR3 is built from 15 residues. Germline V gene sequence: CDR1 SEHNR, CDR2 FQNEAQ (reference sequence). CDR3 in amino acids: CASSSPGQGGSEQFF.

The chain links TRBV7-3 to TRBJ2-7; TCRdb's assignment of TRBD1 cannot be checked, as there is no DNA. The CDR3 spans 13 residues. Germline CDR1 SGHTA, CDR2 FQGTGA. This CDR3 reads CASSRTVLGEQYF.

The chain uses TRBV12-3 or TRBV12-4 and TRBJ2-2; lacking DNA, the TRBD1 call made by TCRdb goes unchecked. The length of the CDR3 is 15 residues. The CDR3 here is CASRNDRSSTGELFF.

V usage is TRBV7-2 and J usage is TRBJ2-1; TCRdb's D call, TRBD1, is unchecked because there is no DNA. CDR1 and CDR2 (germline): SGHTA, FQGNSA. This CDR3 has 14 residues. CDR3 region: CASSWGQGHNEQFF.

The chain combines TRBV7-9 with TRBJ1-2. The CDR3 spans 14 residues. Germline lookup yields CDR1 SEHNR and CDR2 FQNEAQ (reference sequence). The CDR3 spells CASSLVDGNYGYTF.

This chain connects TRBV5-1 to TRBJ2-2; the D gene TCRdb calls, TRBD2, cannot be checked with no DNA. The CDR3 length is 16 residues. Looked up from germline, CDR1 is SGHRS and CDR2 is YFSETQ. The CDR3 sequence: CASRLRTSGGTGELFF.

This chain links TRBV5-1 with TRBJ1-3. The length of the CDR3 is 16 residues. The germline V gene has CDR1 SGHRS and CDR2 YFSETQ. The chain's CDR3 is CASSLGQGIIGNTIYF.

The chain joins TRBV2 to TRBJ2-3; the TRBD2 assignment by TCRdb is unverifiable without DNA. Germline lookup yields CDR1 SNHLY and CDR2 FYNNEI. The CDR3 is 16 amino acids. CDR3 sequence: CASSHSLDSLADTQYF.

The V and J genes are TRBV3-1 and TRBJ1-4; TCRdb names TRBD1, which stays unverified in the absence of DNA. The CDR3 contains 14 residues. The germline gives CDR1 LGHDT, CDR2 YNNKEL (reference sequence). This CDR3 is CASSPGTGLRKLFF.

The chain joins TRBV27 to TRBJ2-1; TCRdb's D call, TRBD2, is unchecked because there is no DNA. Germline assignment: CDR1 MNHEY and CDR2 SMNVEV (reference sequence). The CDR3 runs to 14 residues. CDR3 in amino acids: CASSLAGTYNEQFF.

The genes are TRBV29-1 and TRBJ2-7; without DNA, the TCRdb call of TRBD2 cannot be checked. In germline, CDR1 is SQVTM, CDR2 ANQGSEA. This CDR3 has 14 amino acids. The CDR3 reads CSVVLDSPSYEQYF.

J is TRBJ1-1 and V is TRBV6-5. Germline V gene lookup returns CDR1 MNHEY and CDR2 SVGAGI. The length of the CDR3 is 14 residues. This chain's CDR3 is CASSHASRGTEAFF.